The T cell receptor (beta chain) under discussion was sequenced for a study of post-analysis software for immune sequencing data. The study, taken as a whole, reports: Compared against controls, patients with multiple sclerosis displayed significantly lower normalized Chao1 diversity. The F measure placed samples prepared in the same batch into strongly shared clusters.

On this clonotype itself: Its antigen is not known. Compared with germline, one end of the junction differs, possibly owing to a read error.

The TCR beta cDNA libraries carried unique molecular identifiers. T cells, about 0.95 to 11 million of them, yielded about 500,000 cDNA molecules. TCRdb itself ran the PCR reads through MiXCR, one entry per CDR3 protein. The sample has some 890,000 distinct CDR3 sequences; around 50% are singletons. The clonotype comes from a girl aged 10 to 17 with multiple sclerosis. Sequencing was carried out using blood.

CDR3 protein: CASSLDPDTQYF. The DNA for the CDR3 is TGCGCCAGCAGCTTGGATCCAGATACGCAGTATTTT. V is TRBV12-3 or TRBV12-4 and J is TRBJ2-3; D gene uncertain. The CDR3 is 12 residues long.